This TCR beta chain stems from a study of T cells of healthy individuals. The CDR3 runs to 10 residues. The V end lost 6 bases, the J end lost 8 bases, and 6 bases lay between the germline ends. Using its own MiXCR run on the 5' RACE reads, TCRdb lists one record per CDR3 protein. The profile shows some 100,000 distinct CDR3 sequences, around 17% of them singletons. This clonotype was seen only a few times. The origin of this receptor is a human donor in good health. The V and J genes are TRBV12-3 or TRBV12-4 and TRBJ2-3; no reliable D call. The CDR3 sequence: CASSYRTQYF. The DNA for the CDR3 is TGTGCCAGCAGCTACCGTACGCAGTATTTT.